Listed here are 25 T cell receptor beta chains from one sample, sequenced in a study of blood T cell repertoires in COVID-19. Assay used: immunoSEQ multiplex PCR; TCRdb lists only in-frame clones, some missing. The sample lists roughly 330,000 clones; around 87% were seen once. Sequences were obtained from PBMCs or T cells enriched from blood (not recorded which). Receptors were obtained from a woman aged 30 to 39 who had recovered from COVID-19.

The chain joins TRBV6-5 to TRBJ2-2; no clear D gene. V was trimmed by 0 bases and J by 6 bases, leaving 11 bases between them. The CDR3 runs 15 residues. Looked up from germline, CDR1 is MNHEY and CDR2 is SVGAGI. For the CDR3, the DNA is TGTGCCAGCAGTTACTCGATAACAGTCCCCGGGGAGCTGTTTTTT. As protein: CASSYSITVPGELFF.

This sequence joins TRBV30 and TRBJ1-5; 7 bases align to TRBD1. Germline V gene sequence: CDR1 GTSNPN, CDR2 SVGIG (reference sequence). CDR3 size: 13 residues. The V gene end was trimmed by 4 bases and the J gene end by 3 bases; junction bases not matched to a gene: 3. The CDR3 bases are TGTGCCTGGACAGGGGGAGACAATCAGCCCCAGCATTTT. Its translation is CAWTGGDNQPQHF.

The sample holds a few counts of this clone. This chain uses TRBV5-1 with TRBJ1-4; no definite D call. V lost 0 bases and J lost 8, with 14 bases in between. This CDR3 contains 15 residues. Germline loops: CDR1 SGHRS, CDR2 YFSETQ. The CDR3 loop reads CASSLEVPGGEKLFF. CDR3 DNA: TGCGCCAGCAGCTTGGAGGTCCCAGGTGGAGAAAAACTGTTTTTT.

The chain has TRBV28 and TRBJ1-1; 7 bases are a match to TRBD1. This CDR3 spans 14 amino acids. Germline assignment: CDR1 MDHEN and CDR2 SYDVKM. The J segment lost 5 bases and the V segment lost 7 bases, leaving 10 bases of the junction unmatched. This CDR3 is CASTVKGAWTEAFF. The CDR3 nucleotides are TGTGCCAGCACCGTCAAGGGGGCATGGACTGAAGCTTTCTTT.

This chain connects TRBV3-1 (or the pseudogene TRBV3-2) to TRBJ1-4, with D perhaps matching TRBD1 (6 bases). V was clipped by 4 bases and J by 7 bases, with 13 bases between them. In germline, CDR1 is LGHDT, CDR2 YNNKEL (reference sequence). The CDR3 length is 14 residues. In DNA form, the CDR3 reads TGTGCCAGCAGCCTCGTGACAGGCGGTGAAAAACTGTTTTTT. Residues: CASSLVTGGEKLFF.

J is TRBJ1-2 and V is TRBV28; a possible D gene is TRBD1 (6 bases). Germline values: CDR1 MDHEN, CDR2 SYDVKM. The CDR3 totals 15 residues. V shed 5 bases and J shed 1 base, with 14 bases lying between them. The CDR3: CASSPGHILNYGYTF. The CDR3 DNA follows: TGTGCCAGCAGTCCGGGACATATACTTAACTATGGCTACACCTTC.

This clone was picked up many times. The genes are TRBV7-9 and TRBJ2-1; weak D call: TRBD2 (7 bases). The length of the CDR3 is 15 residues. Germline V CDR1 and CDR2: SEHNR, FQNEAQ (reference sequence). V lost 5 bases and J 7 bases, leaving 18 bases between the germline ends. The CDR3 nucleotides read TGTGCCAGCAGCGATATAGGGGGGGCCCAAAATGAGCAGTTCTTC. As protein: CASSDIGGAQNEQFF.

The J gene is TRBJ1-1, the V gene TRBV21-1; no check of the table's D call, TRBD1, against the DNA was made. TRBV21-1 is a documented pseudogene. This CDR3 comprises 15 residues. CDR3 amino acids: CASSKAPGPNTEAFF. DNA for the CDR3: TGTGCCAGCAGCAAAGCGCCAGGGCCGAACACTGAAGCTTTCTTT.

J is TRBJ1-4 and V is TRBV4-3; TRBD1 might be the D (6 bases). Germline assignment: CDR1 LGHNA and CDR2 YSLEER. Trimming removed 1 base from V and 2 bases from J, with 11 bases in between. The CDR3 covers 16 residues. CDR3 bases: TGCGCCAGCAGCCAAGGCTCCACAGGGACTAATGAAAAACTGTTTTTT. Its protein product is CASSQGSTGTNEKLFF.

The CDR3 reads CASSRAGQGRHGYTF. The DNA for the CDR3 is TGTGCCAGCAGCCGAGCTGGACAGGGGAGGCATGGCTACACCTTC. V is TRBV5-6 and J is TRBJ1-2, with 9 bases that match TRBD1. Trimming cost V 4 bases and J 6 bases; bases outside gene matches: 10. The CDR3 is 15 residues long. Germline assignment: CDR1 SGHDT and CDR2 YYEEEE.

This clone was picked up one time. The V and J genes are TRBV7-8 and TRBJ1-6; D remains unclear. CDR3 length: 14 residues. Germline V gene lookup returns CDR1 SGHVS and CDR2 FQNEAQ. Between the trimmed V and J ends, which lost 5 bases and 8 bases, there was a span of 13 bases. In nucleotides, the CDR3 is TGTGCCAGCAGCCCGCGACAAGTGGATTCACCCCTCCACTTT. Amino acids: CASSPRQVDSPLHF. The full variable domain, rest sourced from reference TRBV7-8 and TRBJ1-6, is GAGVSQSPRYKVAKRGQDVALRCDPISGHVSLFWYQQALGQGPEFLTYFQNEAQLDKSGLPSDRFFAERPEGSVSTLKIQRTQQEDSAVYLCASSPRQVDSPLHFGNGTRLTVT.

This sequence joins TRBV5-5 and TRBJ1-3; possible D gene TRBD1, 5 bases. Germline V gene data show CDR1 as SGHKS and CDR2 as YYEKEE (reference sequence). CDR3 length: 16 amino acids. Trimming shortened V by 0 bases and J by 0 bases, and 10 bases separated the two germline ends. The DNA for the CDR3 is TGTGCCAGCAGCTTGGGGGTGACAGACTCTGGAAACACCATATATTTT. The encoded protein is CASSLGVTDSGNTIYF.

The chain employs TRBV7-2 and TRBJ2-3, with 10 positions matching TRBD1. There are 16 residues in the CDR3. Trimming took 5 bases from V and 5 from J; bases not matched to a gene: 10. The germline V gene encodes CDR1 SGHTA and CDR2 FQGNSA. DNA of the CDR3: TGTGCCAGCAGCCTATCGGGACAGGGGTGGATAGATACGCAGTATTTT. Amino acid sequence: CASSLSGQGWIDTQYF.

V usage is TRBV18 and J usage is TRBJ1-5, with D perhaps TRBD1 (5 bases). This CDR3 has 14 residues. With 6 bases removed from V and 6 bases from J, the gap between germline ends came to 15 bases. Germline assignment: CDR1 KGHSH and CDR2 LQKENI. The CDR3: CASSLLREFQPQHF. The CDR3 DNA follows: TGTGCCAGCTCGCTTCTCAGGGAATTTCAGCCCCAGCATTTT.

The chain carries TRBV30 and TRBJ2-2; tentatively, D is TRBD1 (6 bases). The germline CDR1 and CDR2 sequences are GTSNPN and SVGIG (reference sequence). There are 17 residues in the CDR3. Trimming removed 0 bases from V and 0 bases from J, with 14 bases in between. The CDR3 here is CAWSVLATGANTGELFF. For the CDR3, the DNA is TGTGCCTGGAGTGTACTGGCGACAGGAGCGAACACCGGGGAGCTGTTTTTT.

This chain joins TRBV3-1 (or the pseudogene TRBV3-2) and TRBJ2-2, with 9 bases fitting TRBD2. The V and J ends lost 1 base and 6 bases, in that order; junction bases with no gene match: 6. The CDR3 extends over 16 amino acids. Germline CDR1 reads LGHDT; CDR2 reads YNNKEL (reference sequence). CDR3 residues: CASSQGASGASGELFF. Written as DNA, the CDR3 is TGTGCCAGCAGCCAAGGGGCTAGCGGGGCGTCCGGGGAGCTGTTTTTT.

V usage is TRBV4-3 and J usage is TRBJ1-2, with a weak D call TRBD1 (6 bases). This CDR3 spans 15 amino acids. Deletions cut 0 bases from V and 7 bases from J, with 15 bases between. Per the germline V gene, CDR1 is LGHNA and CDR2 is YSLEER. For the CDR3, the DNA is TGCGCCAGCAGCCAAGATCGTAGGGGGGGACGTGGCTACACCTTC. Protein product: CASSQDRRGGRGYTF.

The chain has TRBV21-1 and TRBJ1-2. TRBV21-1 is a recognized pseudogene. The CDR3 runs 15 residues. The CDR3 nucleotides are TGTGCCAGCAGCAACAAAGGCGGGGGCTTCTTTGGCTACACCTTC. Its protein is CASSNKGGGFFGYTF.

The chain employs TRBV7-9 and TRBJ1-4; 9 nucleotides agree with TRBD1. The CDR3 totals 16 residues. V trimming: 5 bases; J trimming: 0 bases; junction bases outside the gene matches: 4. Germline-derived CDR1 and CDR2 are SEHNR and FQNEAQ (reference sequence). Here the CDR3 DNA reads TGTGCCAGCAGCGCCCGACAGGGGGCAACTAATGAAAAACTGTTTTTT. Its protein product is CASSARQGATNEKLFF.

This chain joins TRBV6-6 and TRBJ2-3; 11 nucleotides match TRBD2. Germline trimming cut 6 bases from V and 2 bases from J; bases unmatched to any gene: 7. Germline assignment: CDR1 MNHNY and CDR2 SVGAGI (reference sequence). The CDR3 extends over 16 amino acids. The CDR3 here is CASRLAGAGPTDTQYF. The CDR3 DNA sequence: TGTGCCAGCAGACTAGCGGGGGCCGGGCCCACAGATACGCAGTATTTT.

The chain employs TRBV24-1 and TRBJ1-1; D ambiguous. The CDR3 length is 14 residues. Germline-derived CDR1 and CDR2 are KGHDR and SFDVKD. Deletions cut 6 bases from V and 0 bases from J, with 10 bases between. CDR3 sequence: CATSWADVNTEAFF. The CDR3 coding sequence is TGTGCCACCAGTTGGGCAGACGTGAACACTGAAGCTTTCTTT.

This clone was recorded only once. This chain joins TRBV6-5 and TRBJ1-5; D not certain. Germline CDR1 MNHEY, CDR2 SVGAGI. With 7 bases removed from V and 2 bases from J, the gap between germline ends came to 9 bases. There are 13 residues in the CDR3. The CDR3 spells CASTYTGNQPQHF. The CDR3 DNA reads as TGTGCCAGCACCTACACAGGCAATCAGCCCCAGCATTTT.

This clone was observed a few times. The chain has TRBV2 and TRBJ1-6, with D possibly being TRBD1 (6 bases). This CDR3 comprises 12 residues. Germline V gene lookup returns CDR1 SNHLY and CDR2 FYNNEI. The ends were cut back, 7 bases at V and 9 bases at J, with 10 bases in the middle. In nucleotides, the CDR3 is TGTGCCAGCATTACAGGGACTTCACCCCTCCACTTT. It yields the protein CASITGTSPLHF.

This sequence joins TRBV25-1 and TRBJ1-2; 8 positions match TRBD1. The CDR3 loop spans 14 amino acids. The germline CDR1 and CDR2 sequences are MGHDK and SYGVNS. The trim removed 9 bases at V and 0 bases at J, leaving 6 bases unmatched. The CDR3 protein is CAREQGETNYGYTF. CDR3 in DNA: TGTGCCAGAGAACAGGGGGAGACTAACTATGGCTACACCTTC.

A single count supports this clone. V and J are TRBV14 and TRBJ1-3, with D possibly being TRBD1 (6 bases). This CDR3 has 20 amino acids. Per the germline V gene, CDR1 is SGHDN and CDR2 is FVKESK. V lost 4 bases to trimming and J lost 0 bases, with 25 bases between them. CDR3 nucleotides: TGTGCCAGCAGCCTAACTTCCCTTTTCGGACAGATGAGCTCTGGAAACACCATATATTTT. Residues: CASSLTSLFGQMSSGNTIYF.